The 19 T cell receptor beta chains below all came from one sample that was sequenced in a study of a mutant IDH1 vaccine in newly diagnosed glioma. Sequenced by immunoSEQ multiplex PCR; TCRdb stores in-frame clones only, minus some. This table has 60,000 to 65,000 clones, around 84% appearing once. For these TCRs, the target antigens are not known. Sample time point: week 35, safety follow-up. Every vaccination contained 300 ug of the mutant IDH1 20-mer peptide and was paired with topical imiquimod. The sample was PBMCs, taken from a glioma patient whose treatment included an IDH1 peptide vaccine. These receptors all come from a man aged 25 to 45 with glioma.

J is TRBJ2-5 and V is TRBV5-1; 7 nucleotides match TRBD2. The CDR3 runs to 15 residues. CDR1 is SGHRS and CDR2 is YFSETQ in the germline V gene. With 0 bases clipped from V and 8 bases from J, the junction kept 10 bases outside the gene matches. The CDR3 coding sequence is TGCGCCAGCAGCTTGGTGGGGCTAGCGGCGGTCACCCAGTACTTC. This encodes CASSLVGLAAVTQYF. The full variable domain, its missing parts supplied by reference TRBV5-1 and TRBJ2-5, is KAGVTQTPRYLIKTRGQQVTLSCSPISGHRSVSWYQQTPGQGLQFLFEYFSETQRNKGNFPGRFSGRQFSNSRSEMNVSTLELGDSALYLCASSLVGLAAVTQYFGPGTRLLVL.

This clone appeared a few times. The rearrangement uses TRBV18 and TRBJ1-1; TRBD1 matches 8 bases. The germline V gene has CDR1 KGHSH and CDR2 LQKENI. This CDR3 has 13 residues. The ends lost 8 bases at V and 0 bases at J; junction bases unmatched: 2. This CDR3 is CASRDRMNTEAFF. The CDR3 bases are TGTGCCAGCCGGGACAGGATGAACACTGAAGCTTTCTTT.

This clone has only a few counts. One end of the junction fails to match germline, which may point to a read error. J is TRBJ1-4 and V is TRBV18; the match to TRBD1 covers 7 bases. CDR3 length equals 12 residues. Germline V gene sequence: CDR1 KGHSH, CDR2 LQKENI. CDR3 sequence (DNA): TGTGCCAGCTCTCTTTTTGGGGACAGCGTTTATTTT. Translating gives CASSLFGDSVYF.

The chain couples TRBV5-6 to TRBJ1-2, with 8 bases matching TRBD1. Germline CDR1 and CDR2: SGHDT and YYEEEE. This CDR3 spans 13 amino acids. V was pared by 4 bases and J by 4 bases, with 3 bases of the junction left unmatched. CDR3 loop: CASSPDRVYGYTF. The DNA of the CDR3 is TGTGCCAGCAGCCCGGACAGGGTCTATGGCTACACCTTC.

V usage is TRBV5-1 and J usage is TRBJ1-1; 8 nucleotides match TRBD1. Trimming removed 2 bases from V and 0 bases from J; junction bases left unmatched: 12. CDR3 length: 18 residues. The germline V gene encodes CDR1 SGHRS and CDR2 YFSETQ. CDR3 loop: CASSFLGAGGQLNTEAFF. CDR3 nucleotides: TGCGCCAGCAGCTTCCTTGGGGCAGGGGGCCAACTGAACACTGAAGCTTTCTTT.

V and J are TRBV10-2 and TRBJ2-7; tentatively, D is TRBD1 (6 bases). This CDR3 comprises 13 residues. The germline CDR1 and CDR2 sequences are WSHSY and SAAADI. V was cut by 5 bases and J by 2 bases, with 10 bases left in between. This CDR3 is CASSRDITYEQYF. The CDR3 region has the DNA TGCGCCAGCAGTCGGGACATCACCTACGAGCAGTACTTC.

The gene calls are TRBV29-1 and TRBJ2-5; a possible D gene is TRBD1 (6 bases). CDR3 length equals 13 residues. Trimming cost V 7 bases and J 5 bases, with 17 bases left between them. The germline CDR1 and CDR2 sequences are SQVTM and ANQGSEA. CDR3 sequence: CSGRETGFETQYF. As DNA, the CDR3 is TGCAGCGGGCGCGAGACAGGATTTGAGACCCAGTACTTC.

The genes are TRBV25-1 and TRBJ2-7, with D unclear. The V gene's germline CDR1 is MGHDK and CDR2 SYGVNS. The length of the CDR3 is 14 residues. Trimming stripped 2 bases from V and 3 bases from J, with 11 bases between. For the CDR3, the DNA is TGTGCCAGCAGTGAAGAAGGTCCCTTCTACGAGCAGTACTTC. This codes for CASSEEGPFYEQYF.

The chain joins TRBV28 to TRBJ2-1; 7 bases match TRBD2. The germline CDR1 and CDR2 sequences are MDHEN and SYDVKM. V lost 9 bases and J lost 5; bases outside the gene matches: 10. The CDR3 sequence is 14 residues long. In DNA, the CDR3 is TGTGCCAGTATACCGGGGGGTTTGGACAATGAGCAGTTCTTC. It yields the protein CASIPGGLDNEQFF.

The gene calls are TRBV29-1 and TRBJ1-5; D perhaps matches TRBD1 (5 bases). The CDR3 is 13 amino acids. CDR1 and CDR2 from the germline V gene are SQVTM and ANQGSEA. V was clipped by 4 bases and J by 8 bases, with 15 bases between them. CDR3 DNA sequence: TGCAGCGTTGGGGACCATCGAGGGGAGCCCCAGCATTTT. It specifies CSVGDHRGEPQHF.

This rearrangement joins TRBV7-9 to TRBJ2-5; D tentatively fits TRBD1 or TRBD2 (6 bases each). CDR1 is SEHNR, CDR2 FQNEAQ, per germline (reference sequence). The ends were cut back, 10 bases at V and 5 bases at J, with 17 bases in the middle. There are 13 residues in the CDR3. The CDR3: CATLGGFYETQYF. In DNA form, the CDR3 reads TGTGCCACCTTAGGGGGGTTTTACGAGACCCAGTACTTC.

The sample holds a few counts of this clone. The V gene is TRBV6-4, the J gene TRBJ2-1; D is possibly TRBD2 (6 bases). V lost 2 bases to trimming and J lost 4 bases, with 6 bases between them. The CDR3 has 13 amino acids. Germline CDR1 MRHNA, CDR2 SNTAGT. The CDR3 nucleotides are TGTGCCAGCAGTGACAGCGGGTACAATGAGCAGTTCTTC. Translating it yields CASSDSGYNEQFF.

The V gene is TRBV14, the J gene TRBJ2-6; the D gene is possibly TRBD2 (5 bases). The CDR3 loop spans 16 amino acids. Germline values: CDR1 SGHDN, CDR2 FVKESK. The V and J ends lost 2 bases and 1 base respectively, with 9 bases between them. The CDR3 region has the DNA TGTGCCAGCAGCCAATTCGGGGTATCTGGGGCCAACGTCCTGACTTTC. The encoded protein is CASSQFGVSGANVLTF. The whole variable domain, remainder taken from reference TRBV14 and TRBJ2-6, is EAGVTQFPSHSVIEKGQTVTLRCDPISGHDNLYWYRRVMGKEIKFLLHFVKESKQDESGMPNNRFLAERTGGTYSTLKVQPAELEDSGVYFCASSQFGVSGANVLTFGAGSRLTVL.

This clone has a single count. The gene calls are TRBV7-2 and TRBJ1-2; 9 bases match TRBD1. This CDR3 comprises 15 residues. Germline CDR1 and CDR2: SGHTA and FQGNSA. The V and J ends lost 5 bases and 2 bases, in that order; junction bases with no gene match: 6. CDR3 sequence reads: CASSPRTGANYGYTF. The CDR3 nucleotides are TGTGCCAGCAGCCCGAGGACAGGGGCGAACTATGGCTACACCTTC.

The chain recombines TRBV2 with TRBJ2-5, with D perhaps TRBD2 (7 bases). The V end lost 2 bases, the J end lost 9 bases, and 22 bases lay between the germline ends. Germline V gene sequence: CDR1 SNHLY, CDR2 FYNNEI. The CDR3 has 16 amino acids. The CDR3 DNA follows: TGTGCCAGCAGTGAAAGGGGGGGGGCCACCATCGGGGCCCAGTACTTC. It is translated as CASSERGGATIGAQYF.

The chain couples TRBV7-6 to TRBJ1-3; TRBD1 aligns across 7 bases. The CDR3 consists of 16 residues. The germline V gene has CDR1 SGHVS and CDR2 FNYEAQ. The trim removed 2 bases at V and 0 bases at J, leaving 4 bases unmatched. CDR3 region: CASSLQGQNSGNTIYF. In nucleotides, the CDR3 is TGTGCCAGCAGCTTACAGGGACAGAACTCTGGAAACACCATATATTTT. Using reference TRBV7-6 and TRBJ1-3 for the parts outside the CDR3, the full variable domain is GAGVSQSPRYKVTKRGQDVALRCDPISGHVSLYWYRQALGQGPEFLTYFNYEAQQDKSGLPNDRFSAERPEGSISTLTIQRTEQRDSAMYRCASSLQGQNSGNTIYFGEGSWLTVV.

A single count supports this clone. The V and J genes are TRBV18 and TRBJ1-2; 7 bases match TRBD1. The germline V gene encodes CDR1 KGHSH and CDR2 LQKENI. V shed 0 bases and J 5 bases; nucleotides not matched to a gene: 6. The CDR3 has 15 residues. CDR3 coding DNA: TGTGCCAGCTCACCACCATACAGGGGTTATTATGGCTACACCTTC. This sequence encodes CASSPPYRGYYGYTF.

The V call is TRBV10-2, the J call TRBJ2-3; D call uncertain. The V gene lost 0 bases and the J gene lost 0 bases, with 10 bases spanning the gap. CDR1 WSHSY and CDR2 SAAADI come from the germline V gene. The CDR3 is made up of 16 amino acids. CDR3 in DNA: TGCGCCAGCAGTGAGTCAGCGTTTGGGAGCACAGATACGCAGTATTTT. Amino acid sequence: CASSESAFGSTDTQYF.

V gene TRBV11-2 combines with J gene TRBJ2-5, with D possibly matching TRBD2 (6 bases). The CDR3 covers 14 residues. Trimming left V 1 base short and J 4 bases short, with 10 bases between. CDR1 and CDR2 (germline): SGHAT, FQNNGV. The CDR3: CASSLVLGGETQYF. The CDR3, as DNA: TGTGCCAGCAGCTTAGTGCTGGGGGGAGAGACCCAGTACTTC.